This TCR beta chain was identified in a study of OX40 agonist ivuxolimab in advanced cancers. At the level of the whole study: The costimulatory receptor OX40 (CD134) was targeted by ivuxolimab, a fully human IgG2 agonistic monoclonal antibody. The dose-escalation cohort was roughly 87% male with a mean age of roughly 62 years, ranging from 23 to 79. The paper covers the monotherapy dose-escalation part of the phase I ivuxolimab trial, which included N ≈ 57 patients. Intravenous ivuxolimab was administered to patients every 2 weeks at six dose levels: 0.01, 0.1, 0.3, 1.5, 3 and 10 mg/kg. Among the approximately 54 dose-escalation patients, some 20 had hepatocellular carcinoma, 15 or so melanoma, 9 renal cell carcinoma and 9 head and neck cancer. Three dose-escalation patients achieved partial responses, one with hepatocellular carcinoma and two with cutaneous melanoma. Peripheral TCRbeta sequencing aimed to test whether ivuxolimab altered TCR sequence diversity and caused clonal T-cell expansion. Prior anti-PD-1, anti-PD-L1 or anti-CTLA-4 therapy was permitted, and approximately 39% of dose-escalation patients had received checkpoint inhibitors. General findings and caveats noted by the study authors: Partial responders in the 0.1-3.0 mg/kg groups had among the lowest normalized peripheral clonal expansion, especially among CD8+ T cells. At doses of 0.1 to 3.0 mg/kg, clonal expansion of both CD4+ and CD8+ blood T cells was observed from baseline to week 6. After ivuxolimab, expanded clones were on average more numerous among CD8+ T cells than among CD4+ T cells. Low levels of normalized T-cell clonal expansion were also seen in some patients who did not respond. The antigen specificity of the clonally expanded peripheral T cells was not determined.

Patients with a history of autoimmune disease or receiving systemic immunosuppression were excluded from the trial. Peripheral blood for TCR sequencing was collected from all dose cohorts at baseline, on cycle 4 day 1, and on cycle 7 day 1. The samples were drawn from a first-in-human, open-label, multicenter phase I dose-escalation trial of ivuxolimab. Adults with locally advanced or metastatic melanoma, renal cell carcinoma, hepatocellular carcinoma or head and neck squamous cell carcinoma were enrolled in the trial. Before TCR sequencing, CD4+ T cells and CD8+ T cells from peripheral blood were sorted into separate populations. For sequencing of the TCRbeta CDR3 region, genomic DNA was extracted from the sorted cells. TCRbeta CDR3 regions were sequenced using the immunoSEQ Assay. This is the immuneACCESS table as TCRdb keeps it, with only in-frame sequences that have V and J called. A part of the clones is gone; compared with another copy, unresolved V genes explain less than half, and the rest is unexplained. In this sample the table shows about 33,000 clones, roughly three quarters of which occur a single time. The ten biggest clones cover 22% of the sample.

This clone was seen only a few times. The antigen it binds to is not known. Base qualities are not at hand, and no much larger clone is one base apart. Trimming removed 4 bases from V and 7 bases from J; the gene matches leave 9 bases unexplained. There are 15 amino acids in the CDR3, from cysteine to phenylalanine inclusive. Kept here is only the CDR3 DNA, which spans 45 bases and is read in frame from base 1. Taken from the germline V gene (reference sequence), the CDR1 and CDR2 loops are SGHKS and YYEKEE. The chain is encoded by TRBV5-5 joined to TRBJ2-1; TRBD2 fits 9 bases in the junction. The material was CD4+ or CD8+ T cells sorted from blood, obtained in a trial of the OX40 agonist ivuxolimab. This clonotype originated in an adult with an advanced solid tumor such as melanoma, head and neck, liver or kidney cancer. The CDR3 corresponds to CASSGGLAKRNEQFF. The nucleotide sequence reads TGTGCCAGCAGCGGAGGACTAGCGAAACGAAATGAGCAGTTCTTC.